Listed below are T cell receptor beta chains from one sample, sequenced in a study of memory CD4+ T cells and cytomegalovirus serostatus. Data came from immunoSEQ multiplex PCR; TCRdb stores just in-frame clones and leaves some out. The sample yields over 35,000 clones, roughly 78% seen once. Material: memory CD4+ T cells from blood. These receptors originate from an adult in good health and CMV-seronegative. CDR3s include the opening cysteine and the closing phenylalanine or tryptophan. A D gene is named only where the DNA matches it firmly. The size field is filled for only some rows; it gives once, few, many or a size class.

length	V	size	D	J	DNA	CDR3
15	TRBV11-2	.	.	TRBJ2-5	TGTGCCAGCAGCCCTAACAGGGAGACTGGCGAGACCCAGTACTTC	CASSPNRETGETQYF
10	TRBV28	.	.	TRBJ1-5	TGTGCCAGCAGTTTAAGAGATATGCATTTT	CASSLRDMHF
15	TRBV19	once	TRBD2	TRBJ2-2	TGTGCCGCTTCAATAGCGGGGGTGAACACCGGGGAGCTGTTTTTT	CAASIAGVNTGELFF
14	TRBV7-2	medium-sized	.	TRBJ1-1	TGTGCCAGCAGCTTAGCGGTGAGTCACACTGAAGCTTTCTTT	CASSLAVSHTEAFF
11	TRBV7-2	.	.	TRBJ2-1	TGTGCCAGCAGCTTACCAGATGAGCAGTTCTTC	CASSLPDEQFF
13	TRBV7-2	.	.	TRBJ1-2	TGTGCCAGCAGACCAGGATCTAAGAGCGGCTACACCTTC	CASRPGSKSGYTF
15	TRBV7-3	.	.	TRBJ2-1	TGTGCCAGCAGCTTAATAGTGGGGGCCCACAATGAGCAGTTCTTC	CASSLIVGAHNEQFF
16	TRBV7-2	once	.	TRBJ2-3	TGCGCCAGCAGCCCCTCCCGGGCCTCTAGCACAGATACGCAGTATTTT	CASSPSRASSTDTQYF
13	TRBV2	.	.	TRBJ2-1	TGTGCCAGCAGTGAGGCGGAGTTCTATGAGCAGTTCTTC	CASSEAEFYEQFF
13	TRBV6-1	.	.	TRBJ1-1	TGTGCCAGCAATGGACTAAAGAACACTGAAGCTTTCTTT	CASNGLKNTEAFF
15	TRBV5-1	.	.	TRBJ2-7	TGCGCCAGCAGCTTGGGGGCAGGGGCCTCCTACGAGCAGTACTTC	CASSLGAGASYEQYF
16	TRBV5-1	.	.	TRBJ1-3	TGCGCCAGCAGCTACAATATAGGATCGGCTGGAAACACCATATATTTT	CASSYNIGSAGNTIYF
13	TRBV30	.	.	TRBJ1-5	TGTGCCTGGAATCGGGATTGGGGTCAGCCCCAGCATTTT	CAWNRDWGQPQHF
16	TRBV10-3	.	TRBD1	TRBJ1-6	TGTGCCATCAGCCTGACAGGGTCGGGATATAATTCACCCCTCCACTTT	CAISLTGSGYNSPLHF
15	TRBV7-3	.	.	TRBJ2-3	TGTGCCAGCAGCTTAGTCGGCCGGAGCACAGATACGCAGTATTTT	CASSLVGRSTDTQYF
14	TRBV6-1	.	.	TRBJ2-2	TGTGCCAGCATAGGACAGAAAAACACCGGGGAGCTGTTTTTT	CASIGQKNTGELFF
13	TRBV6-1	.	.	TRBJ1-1	TGTGCCAGCAGGCGGGACACCTACACTGAAGCTTTCTTT	CASRRDTYTEAFF
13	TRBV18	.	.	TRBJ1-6	TGTGCCAGCTCACCAGGGACAAATTCACCCCTCCACTTT	CASSPGTNSPLHF
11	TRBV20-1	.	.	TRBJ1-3	TGCAGTGCCCCGAAAGGAGACACCATATATTTT	CSAPKGDTIYF
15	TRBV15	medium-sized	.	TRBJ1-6	TGTGCCACCAGCAGAGATCTGTCGGTACGGTCACCCCTCCACTTT	CATSRDLSVRSPLHF
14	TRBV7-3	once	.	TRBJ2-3	TGTGCCAGCAGCGCACAGCATAGCACAGATACGCAGTATTTT	CASSAQHSTDTQYF
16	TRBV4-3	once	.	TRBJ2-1	TGCGCCAGCAGCCAGCCGGGACGGGTCTCCTACAATGAGCAGTTCTTC	CASSQPGRVSYNEQFF
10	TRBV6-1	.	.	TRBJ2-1	TGTGCCAGCATCTCGAATGAGCAGTTCTTC	CASISNEQFF
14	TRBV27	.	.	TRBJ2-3	TGTGCCACCCGCCAGCGGTTTCGCACAGATACGCAGTATTTT	CATRQRFRTDTQYF
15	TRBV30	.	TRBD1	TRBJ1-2	TGTGCCTGGAGTGTACAGGGGGCGCCAAGGGTTGGCTACACCTTC	CAWSVQGAPRVGYTF